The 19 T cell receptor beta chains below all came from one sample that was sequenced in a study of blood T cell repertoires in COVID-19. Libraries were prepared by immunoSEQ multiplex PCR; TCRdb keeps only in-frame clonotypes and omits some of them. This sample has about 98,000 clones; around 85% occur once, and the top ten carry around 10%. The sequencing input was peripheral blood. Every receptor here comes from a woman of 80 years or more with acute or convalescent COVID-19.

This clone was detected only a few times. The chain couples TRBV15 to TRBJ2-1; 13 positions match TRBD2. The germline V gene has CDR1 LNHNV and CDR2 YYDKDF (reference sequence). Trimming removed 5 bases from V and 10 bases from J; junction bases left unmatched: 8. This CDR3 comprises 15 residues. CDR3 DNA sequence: TGTGCCACCAGCCGGACTAGCGGGGGCCGGAACGAGCAGTTCTTC. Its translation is CATSRTSGGRNEQFF.

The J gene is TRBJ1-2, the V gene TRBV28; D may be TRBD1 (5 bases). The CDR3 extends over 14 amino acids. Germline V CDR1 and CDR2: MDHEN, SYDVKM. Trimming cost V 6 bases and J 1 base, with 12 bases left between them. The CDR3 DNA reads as TGTGCCAGCAGGGCAGGGCCCATTAACTATGGCTACACCTTC. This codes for CASRAGPINYGYTF.

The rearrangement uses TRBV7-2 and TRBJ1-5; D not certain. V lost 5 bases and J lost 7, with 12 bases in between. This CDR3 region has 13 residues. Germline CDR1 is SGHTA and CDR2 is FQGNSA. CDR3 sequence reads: CASSRWAQQPQHF. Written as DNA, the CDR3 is TGTGCCAGCAGCCGTTGGGCTCAGCAGCCCCAGCATTTT. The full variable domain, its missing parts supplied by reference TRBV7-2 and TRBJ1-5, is GAGVSQSPSNKVTEKGKDVELRCDPISGHTALYWYRQSLGQGLEFLIYFQGNSAPDKSGLPSDRFSAERTGGSVSTLTIQRTQQEDSAVYLCASSRWAQQPQHFGDGTRLSIL.

CDR3 coding DNA: TGTGCCAGCAGTTTCGAAAAGGCCAGGGGGAGCACTGAAGCTTTCTTT. This gives the protein CASSFEKARGSTEAFF. This chain joins TRBV28 and TRBJ1-1, with 7 bases identical to TRBD1. Germline CDR1 MDHEN, CDR2 SYDVKM. Unmatched junction bases numbered 11, after V lost 3 bases and J lost 4 bases. This CDR3 is built from 16 residues.

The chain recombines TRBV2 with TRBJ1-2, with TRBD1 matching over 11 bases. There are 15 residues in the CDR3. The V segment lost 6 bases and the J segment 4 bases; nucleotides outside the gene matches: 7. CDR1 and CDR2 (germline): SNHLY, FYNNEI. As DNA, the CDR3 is TGTGCCAGCAGCTGGGGACAGGGGGTGGCCTATGGCTACACCTTC. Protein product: CASSWGQGVAYGYTF.

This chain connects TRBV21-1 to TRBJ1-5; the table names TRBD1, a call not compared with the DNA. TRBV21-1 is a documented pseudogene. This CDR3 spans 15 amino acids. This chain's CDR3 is CASSSQGSCNQPQHF. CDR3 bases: TGTGCCAGCAGCTCACAGGGATCGTGCAATCAGCCCCAGCATTTT.

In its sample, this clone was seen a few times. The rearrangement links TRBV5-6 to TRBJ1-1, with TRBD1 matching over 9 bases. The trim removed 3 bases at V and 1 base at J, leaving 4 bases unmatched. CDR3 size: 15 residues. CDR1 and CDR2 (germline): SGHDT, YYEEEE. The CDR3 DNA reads TGTGCCAGCAGCTATCGACAGGGGGGGAACACTGAAGCTTTCTTT. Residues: CASSYRQGGNTEAFF.

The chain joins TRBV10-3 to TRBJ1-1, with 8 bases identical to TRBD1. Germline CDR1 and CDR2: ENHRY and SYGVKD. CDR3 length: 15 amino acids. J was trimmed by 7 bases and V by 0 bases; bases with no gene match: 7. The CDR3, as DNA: TGTGCCATCAGTGAGTCTACAGGGGGGCATGGTGAAGCTTTCTTT. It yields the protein CAISESTGGHGEAFF.

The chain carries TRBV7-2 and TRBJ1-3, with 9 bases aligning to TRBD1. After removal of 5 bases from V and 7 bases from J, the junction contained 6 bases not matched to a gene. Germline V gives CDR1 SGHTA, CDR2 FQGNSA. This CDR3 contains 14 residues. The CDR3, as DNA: TGTGCCAGCAGCGGCAAGGGGACAGGGAACACCATATATTTT. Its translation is CASSGKGTGNTIYF.

This CDR3 reads CASSPGQGAVEKLFF. In DNA, the CDR3 is TGTGCCAGCAGCCCAGGACAGGGGGCGGTGGAAAAACTGTTTTTT. V usage is TRBV6-6 and J usage is TRBJ1-4; 11 bases align to TRBD1. Trimming removed 6 bases from V and 8 bases from J; junction bases left unmatched: 8. Per germline, CDR1 MNHNY and CDR2 SVGAGI (reference sequence). This CDR3 spans 15 amino acids.

CDR3 loop: CASSRGTGGGETQYF. CDR3 bases: TGTGCCAGCAGCCGTGGGACAGGGGGTGGAGAGACCCAGTACTTC. This rearrangement joins TRBV6-5 to TRBJ2-5; 11 bases align to TRBD1. Trimming took 6 bases from V and 4 from J; bases not matched to a gene: 7. The V gene's germline CDR1 is MNHEY and CDR2 SVGAGI. The CDR3 is made up of 15 amino acids.

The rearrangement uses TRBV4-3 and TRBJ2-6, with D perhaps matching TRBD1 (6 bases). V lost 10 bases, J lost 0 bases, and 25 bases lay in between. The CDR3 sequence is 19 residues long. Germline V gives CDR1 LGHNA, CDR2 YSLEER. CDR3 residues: CATAPGWEQGSSGANVLTF. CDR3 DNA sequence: TGCGCCACGGCTCCTGGGTGGGAACAGGGTAGCTCTGGGGCCAACGTCCTGACTTTC.

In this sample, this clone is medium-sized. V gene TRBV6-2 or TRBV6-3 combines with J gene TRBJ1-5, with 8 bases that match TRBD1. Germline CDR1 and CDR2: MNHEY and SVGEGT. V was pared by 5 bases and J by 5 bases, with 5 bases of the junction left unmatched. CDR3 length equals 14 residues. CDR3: CASSPQGAYQPQHF. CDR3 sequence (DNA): TGTGCCAGCAGTCCCCAGGGGGCATATCAGCCCCAGCATTTT.

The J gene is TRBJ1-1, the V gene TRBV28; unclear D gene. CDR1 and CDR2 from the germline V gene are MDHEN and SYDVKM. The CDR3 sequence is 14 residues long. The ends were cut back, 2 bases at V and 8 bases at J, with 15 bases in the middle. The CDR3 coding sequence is TGTGCCAGCAGTTTAGTACGGAGAGGTAGCGAAGCTTTCTTT. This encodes CASSLVRRGSEAFF.

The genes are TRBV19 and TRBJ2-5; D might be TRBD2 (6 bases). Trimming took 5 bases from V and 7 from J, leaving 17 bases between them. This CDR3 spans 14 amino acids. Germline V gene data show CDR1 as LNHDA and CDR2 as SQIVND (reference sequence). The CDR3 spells CASSPEGGTSTQYF. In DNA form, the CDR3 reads TGTGCCAGTAGTCCCGAGGGAGGTACCTCGACCCAGTACTTC.

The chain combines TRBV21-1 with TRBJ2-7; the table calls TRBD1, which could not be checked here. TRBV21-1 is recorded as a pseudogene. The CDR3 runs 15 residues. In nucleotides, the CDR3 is TGTGCCAGCAGCAACATAAACAGGGGAACGTACGAGCAGTACTTC. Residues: CASSNINRGTYEQYF.

Here the CDR3 DNA reads TGTGCCAGCAGCTTATTTTCTCAGGGGTCCGATTCACCCCTCCACTTT. Protein: CASSLFSQGSDSPLHF. The chain uses TRBV7-2 and TRBJ1-6, with D possibly matching TRBD1 (6 bases). Per germline, CDR1 SGHTA and CDR2 FQGNSA. CDR3 length: 16 amino acids. The germline V and J ends were trimmed by 2 bases and 8 bases, with 16 bases remaining between them.

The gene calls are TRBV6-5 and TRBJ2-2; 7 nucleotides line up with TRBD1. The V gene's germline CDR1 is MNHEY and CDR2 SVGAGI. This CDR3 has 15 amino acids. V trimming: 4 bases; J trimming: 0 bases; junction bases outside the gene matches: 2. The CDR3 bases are TGTGCCAGCAGTTCCGGGACAGCGAACACCGGGGAGCTGTTTTTT. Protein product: CASSSGTANTGELFF.

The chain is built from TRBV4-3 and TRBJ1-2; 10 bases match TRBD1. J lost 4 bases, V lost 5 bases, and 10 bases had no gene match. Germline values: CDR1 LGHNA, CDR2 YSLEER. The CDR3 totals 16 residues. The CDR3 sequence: CASSSGTGASPYGYTF. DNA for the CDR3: TGCGCCAGCAGCTCAGGGACAGGGGCCTCACCCTATGGCTACACCTTC.